This T cell receptor beta chain is from a study of molecular identifiers for immune sequencing clone quantification. Study context: In the replicates, RNA derived from around 20,000 or 100,000 naive CD8 cells was divided into five parts, and four were sequenced. Study results and caveats: Under 1% of molecules in naive cells, but over 97% of effector molecules, belonged to clones above 20 RNA copies.

Germline CDR1 is MNHEY and CDR2 is SVGEGT. CDR3 size: 15 residues. V lost 6 bases, J lost 4 bases, and 18 bases lay in between. Sorting isolated naive CD8 T cells as CD8+CD4-CCR7+CD45RA+ events. Listed TCR primers, together with previously described methods, were used for the bulk TCR libraries. MiXCR was run by TCRdb on the PCR reads, yielding one entry per CDR3 protein. The sample lists about 640,000 distinct CDR3 sequences; nearly 20% were seen once. Details on this clonotype: The antigen is unknown.

This clonotype was obtained from a human donor in good health. Some libraries in this study had Jurkat cell RNA spiked in. The genes are TRBV6-2 or TRBV6-3 and TRBJ2-5, with D uncertain. Sequencing used naive CD8+ T cells from blood, with Jurkat cell RNA spiked in. Sample subset: FACS-sorted CD8+CD4-CCR7+CD45RA+ naive T cells. CDR3 in amino acids: CASSKTEAQLETQYF. Written as DNA, the CDR3 is TGTGCCAGCAGCAAAACAGAAGCCCAACTAGAGACCCAGTACTTC.